A single sample is the source of the 19 T cell receptor beta chains below, sequenced in a study of blood T cell repertoires in COVID-19. Here immunoSEQ multiplex PCR was the method, and the copy in TCRdb shows in-frame clones only, minus some. Among about 200,000 clones listed, 75% to 90% were seen once. Material for sequencing was PBMCs or T cells enriched from blood (not recorded which). Source of these receptors: a woman aged 30 to 39 who had been exposed to COVID-19.

The J gene is TRBJ1-5, the V gene TRBV5-4, with 7 bases identical to TRBD1. This CDR3 contains 15 residues. Germline CDR1 SGHNT, CDR2 YYREEE (reference sequence). The V and J ends lost 2 bases and 2 bases, in that order; junction bases with no gene match: 4. The CDR3 DNA follows: TGTGCCAGCAGCTTCAGGGACAGAGGCAATCAGCCCCAGCATTTT. Protein sequence: CASSFRDRGNQPQHF.

This clone has more than one count but fewer than ten. The chain couples TRBV9 to TRBJ1-5; D is undetermined. V lost 4 bases, J lost 4 bases, and 12 bases lay in between. Per germline, CDR1 SGDLS and CDR2 YYNGEE. CDR3 length: 14 residues. In DNA, the CDR3 is TGTGCCAGCAGCCAGAGCGTTGGTAATCAGCCCCAGCATTTT. Encoded protein: CASSQSVGNQPQHF.

The rearrangement joins TRBV4-2 to TRBJ2-1, with 14 bases fitting TRBD2. Germline CDR1 is LGHNA and CDR2 is YNFKEQ. CDR3 length: 17 amino acids. Trimming removed 5 bases from V and 7 bases from J; junction bases left unmatched: 10. The CDR3 loop reads CASSGGLAGGTGNEQFF. CDR3 DNA sequence: TGTGCCAGCAGCGGCGGACTAGCGGGGGGTACGGGGAATGAGCAGTTCTTC.

The chain is built from TRBV11-2 and TRBJ2-5, with D maybe TRBD2 (5 bases). Germline V gene data show CDR1 as SGHAT and CDR2 as FQNNGV. Trimming cost V 2 bases and J 2 bases, with 9 bases left between them. This CDR3 is built from 14 residues. The CDR3 DNA reads as TGTGCCAGCAGCTTATCAGCGGCGCAAGAGACCCAGTACTTC. It translates to CASSLSAAQETQYF.

The chain employs TRBV7-9 and TRBJ1-2; 9 nucleotides match TRBD1. CDR3 length: 15 amino acids. Losses at the gene ends were 5 bases for V and 5 bases for J; bases not matched to a gene: 9. Germline values: CDR1 SEHNR, CDR2 FQNEAQ (reference sequence). CDR3 DNA sequence: TGTGCCAGCAGCCTCTCCCTCGACAGGGGGTATGGCTACACCTTC. It translates to CASSLSLDRGYGYTF.

The chain is built from TRBV9 and TRBJ2-7; 10 nucleotides agree with TRBD1. Germline lookup yields CDR1 SGDLS and CDR2 YYNGEE. With V trimmed by 3 bases and J by 5 bases, 2 bases remained unmatched. The CDR3 runs 13 residues. CDR3 coding DNA: TGTGCCAGCAGCGGGACAGGGGGTCACGAGCAGTACTTC. It codes for CASSGTGGHEQYF.

The chain joins TRBV4-2 to TRBJ1-2; D is unclear. CDR1 is LGHNA and CDR2 is YNFKEQ in the germline V gene. The V end was cut by 0 bases, the J end by 7 bases, with 9 bases between. The CDR3 covers 13 residues. For the CDR3, the DNA is TGTGCCAGCAGCCAAGACTCTCCGGGTGGCTACACCTTC. Residues: CASSQDSPGGYTF.

This chain uses TRBV21-1 with TRBJ1-2; TRBD1 is taken as the D call from the table, unchecked against the DNA. TRBV21-1 is shown as a pseudogene. CDR3 length equals 15 residues. The CDR3 loop reads CASSKGAGDNYGYTF. CDR3 DNA sequence: TGTGCCAGCAGCAAAGGAGCAGGGGATAACTATGGCTACACCTTC.

J is TRBJ1-1 and V is TRBV24-1; 8 bases align to TRBD1. Trimming removed 4 bases from V and 3 bases from J; junction bases left unmatched: 3. CDR1 is KGHDR and CDR2 is SFDVKD in the germline V gene. The length of the CDR3 is 14 residues. This chain's CDR3 is CATSETGADTEAFF. The CDR3 coding sequence is TGTGCCACCAGTGAGACAGGGGCGGACACTGAAGCTTTCTTT.

This clone appeared once. The J gene is TRBJ1-4, the V gene TRBV4-1, with TRBD1 matching over 9 bases. V lost 3 bases to trimming and J lost 4 bases; unmatched junction nucleotides: 3. The germline gives CDR1 MGHRA, CDR2 YSYEKL. This CDR3 contains 15 residues. CDR3 in DNA: TGCGCCAGCAGCCATGGGGACAGGGATAATGAAAAACTGTTTTTT. Translation: CASSHGDRDNEKLFF.

The chain couples TRBV19 to TRBJ2-1, with TRBD2 matching over 10 bases. The CDR3 loop spans 17 amino acids. The germline V gene encodes CDR1 LNHDA and CDR2 SQIVND (reference sequence). The trim removed 2 bases at V and 12 bases at J, leaving 16 bases unmatched. CDR3 amino acids: CASSISQRGGVFLRQFF. The CDR3 DNA is TGTGCCAGTAGTATATCCCAGCGGGGGGGAGTATTTCTAAGGCAGTTCTTC.

The rearrangement links TRBV19 to TRBJ2-1, with 9 bases fitting TRBD1. This CDR3 has 15 amino acids. Losses at the gene ends were 3 bases for V and 8 bases for J; bases not matched to a gene: 8. Germline CDR1 reads LNHDA; CDR2 reads SQIVND (reference sequence). The CDR3 DNA reads as TGTGCCAGTAGTATGGTAGGGACAGGGAGGTATGAGCAGTTCTTC. Protein: CASSMVGTGRYEQFF.

This clone was seen only once. The J gene is TRBJ2-3, the V gene TRBV19; 9 bases are shared with TRBD1. The germline gives CDR1 LNHDA, CDR2 SQIVND (reference sequence). The CDR3 is made up of 14 amino acids. After removal of 5 bases from V and 3 bases from J, the junction contained 3 bases not matched to a gene. The DNA for the CDR3 is TGTGCCAGTAGTGGACAGGGGAGGACAGATACGCAGTATTTT. Translation gives CASSGQGRTDTQYF.

The V and J genes are TRBV21-1 and TRBJ1-1; the D call in the table, TRBD1, was not verified against the DNA. TRBV21-1 constitutes a pseudogene. CDR3 length equals 14 residues. The CDR3 DNA follows: TGTGCCAGCAGCGGGGGCGCATTGATCACTGAAGCTTTCTTT. Residues: CASSGGALITEAFF.

V usage is TRBV6-5 and J usage is TRBJ1-6, with no clear D. The CDR3 totals 14 residues. Deletions cut 6 bases from V and 10 bases from J, with 16 bases between. Germline CDR1 is MNHEY and CDR2 is SVGAGI. CDR3 in amino acids: CASSPAGRESPLHF. CDR3 nucleotides: TGTGCCAGCAGCCCCGCCGGGCGGGAGTCACCCCTCCACTTT.

The chain has TRBV3-1 (or the pseudogene TRBV3-2) and TRBJ2-2; D perhaps matches TRBD2 (6 bases). Germline V lookup: CDR1 LGHDT, CDR2 YNNKEL (reference sequence). Trimming cost V 5 bases and J 4 bases, with 14 bases left between them. The CDR3 runs 15 residues. The CDR3 DNA sequence: TGTGCCAGCAGCTTCCGGGACTTGGGCACCGGGGAGCTGTTTTTT. Translation: CASSFRDLGTGELFF.

The chain links TRBV19 to TRBJ1-3, with no clear D. V shed 3 bases and J shed 5 bases, with 14 bases lying between them. The germline CDR1 and CDR2 sequences are LNHDA and SQIVND (reference sequence). This CDR3 has 15 residues. The CDR3 loop is CASSIGSRRRNTIYF. Written as DNA, the CDR3 is TGTGCCAGTAGTATCGGCAGCCGGCGGCGAAACACCATATATTTT.

CDR3 coding DNA: TGTGCTAGTGGTGCCGCCGCGCGGGGGGGCCTAAGGCCCTCCTACGAGCAGTACTTC. Its protein product is CASGAAARGGLRPSYEQYF. This chain joins TRBV12-5 and TRBJ2-7; TRBD2 matches 9 bases. There are 19 residues in the CDR3. Germline-derived CDR1 and CDR2 are LGHNT and FRNRAP. Losses at the gene ends were 5 bases for V and 0 bases for J; bases not matched to a gene: 17.

The chain couples TRBV25-1 to TRBJ1-4; D remains unclear. The CDR3 is 13 residues long. The V end lost 4 bases, the J end lost 4 bases, and 7 bases lay between the germline ends. Germline V gene data show CDR1 as MGHDK and CDR2 as SYGVNS. The CDR3: CASSVGSNEKLFF. The CDR3 DNA follows: TGTGCCAGCAGTGTTGGTAGTAATGAAAAACTGTTTTTT.